The text below deals with one T cell receptor beta chain. Antigen specificity is unknown. From germline, CDR1 is SGHTA and CDR2 FQGTGA. CDR3 length: 12 residues. The V end was cut by 5 bases, the J end by 12 bases, with 14 bases between. This entry comes from a study of shared clonotypes between healthy human individuals. Notes on the study in general: Relative to their counterparts shared across all four donors, non-shared clonotypes exhibited diminished generation probabilities.

From CD4+ cells came CD45RA+ naive and CD45RA-negative memory subsets. Researchers divided each subset's genomic DNA evenly across several immunoSEQ plates. Sequencing was performed with immunoSEQ multiplex PCR; in TCRdb, only in-frame clones are kept and a portion is missing. The sample has roughly 1,000,000 clones, 75% to 80% seen once. Sample: memory CD4+ T cells from PBMCs. Subset meaning: CD45RA-negative fraction. This clonotype originated in a man between 18 and 35 years old in good health. Some clones in this sample may be carry-over from other donors' samples. This sequence joins TRBV7-3 and TRBJ2-1; D call uncertain. The CDR3 region is CASSPKMGLQFF. CDR3 sequence (DNA): TGTGCCAGCAGCCCAAAAATGGGGTTGCAGTTCTTC.